The present TCR beta chain was sequenced within a study of T-cell memory formation after mild COVID-19. Overall study: TCR clusters showed largely donor specificity.

Germline V CDR1 and CDR2: SNHLY, FYNNEI. Trimming removed 5 bases from V and 3 bases from J, with 9 bases in between. The CDR3 totals 13 residues. TCRdb recomputed calls from the 5' RACE reads with MiXCR, one row per CDR3 protein. This sample has roughly 350,000 distinct CDR3 sequences, with approximately 27% found just once. This sequence originates from an adult woman who had mild COVID-19 (a few samples of this study predate the infection). Cell type and time point are not known. What was sequenced was PBMCs or a T cell subset sorted from them (not recorded which). The genes are TRBV2 and TRBJ2-3; D may be TRBD2 (6 bases). The CDR3 DNA follows: TGTGCCAGCAGTCGACTAGAAACAGATACGCAGTATTTT. This sequence encodes CASSRLETDTQYF. Full variable domain (rest looked up from reference TRBV2 and TRBJ2-3): EPEVTQTPSHQVTQMGQEVILRCVPISNHLYFYWYRQILGQKVEFLVSFYNNEISEKSEIFDDQFSVERPDGSNFTLKIRSTKLEDSAMYFCASSRLETDTQYFGPGTRLTVL.